This entry is about one TCR beta chain. These data belong to a study of early T cells in non-severe SARS-CoV-2 infection. Germline CDR1 SGHTA, CDR2 FQGNSA. This CDR3 has 15 amino acids. V gave up 6 bases and J gave up 5 bases; unmatched junction bases: 8. Individually, cDNA molecules had unique molecular identifiers attached to them. TCRdb recomputed calls from the 5' RACE reads with MiXCR, one row per CDR3 protein. Counted here are tens of thousands of distinct CDR3 sequences, roughly 10% occurring once; the ten biggest clones make up roughly 8%. The sequence derives from an adult who was a healthcare worker with PCR-confirmed SARS-CoV-2 infection or an uninfected control (not recorded which). Material: whole blood, obtained at baseline. The V and J genes are TRBV7-2 and TRBJ2-3; 10 positions match TRBD1. This CDR3 reads CASRGGQGFLDTQYF. CDR3 bases: TGTGCCAGCAGAGGGGGACAGGGGTTTCTAGATACGCAGTATTTT. Combining the CDR3 with reference TRBV7-2 and TRBJ2-3 gives the whole variable domain GAGVSQSPSNKVTEKGKDVELRCDPISGHTALYWYRQSLGQGLEFLIYFQGNSAPDKSGLPSDRFSAERTGGSVSTLTIQRTQQEDSAVYLCASRGGQGFLDTQYFGPGTRLTVL.